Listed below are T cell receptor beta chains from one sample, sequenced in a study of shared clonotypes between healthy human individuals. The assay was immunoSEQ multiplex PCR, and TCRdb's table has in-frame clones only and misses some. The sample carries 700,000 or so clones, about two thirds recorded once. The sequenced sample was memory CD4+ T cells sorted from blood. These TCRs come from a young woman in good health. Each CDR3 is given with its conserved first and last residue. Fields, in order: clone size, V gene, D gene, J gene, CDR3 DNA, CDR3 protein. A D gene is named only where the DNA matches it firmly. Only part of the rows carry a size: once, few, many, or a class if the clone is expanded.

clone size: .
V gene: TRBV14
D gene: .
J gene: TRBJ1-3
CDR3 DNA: TGTGCCAGCAGCCAGCGGCAGGCCAGAAACACCATATATTTT
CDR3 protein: CASSQRQARNTIYF

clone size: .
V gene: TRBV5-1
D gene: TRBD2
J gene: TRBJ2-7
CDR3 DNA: TGCGCCAGCAGCTCGAAGATCCCTCTAGCGGGGGACGCCTACGAGCAGTACTTC
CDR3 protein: CASSSKIPLAGDAYEQYF

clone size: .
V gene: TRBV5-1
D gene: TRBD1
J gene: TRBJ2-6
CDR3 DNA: TGCGCCAGCAGCTGGGACGGACAGGGGACCTCTGGGGCCAACGTCCTGACTTTC
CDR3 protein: CASSWDGQGTSGANVLTF

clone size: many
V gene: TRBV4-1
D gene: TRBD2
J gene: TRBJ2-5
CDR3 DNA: TGCGCCAGCAGCCAAGGCCCGGGAGGTGAAGAGACCCAGTACTTC
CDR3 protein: CASSQGPGGEETQYF

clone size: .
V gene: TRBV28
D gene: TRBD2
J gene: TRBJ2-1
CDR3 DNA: TGTGCCAGCAGGCCGGTTTGGCGGGAGGATTACAATGAGCAGTTCTTC
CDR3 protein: CASRPVWREDYNEQFF

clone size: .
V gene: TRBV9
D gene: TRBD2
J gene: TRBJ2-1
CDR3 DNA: TGTGCCAGCAGCGCCTACGGGACTACTGACTACAATGAGCAGTTCTTC
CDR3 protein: CASSAYGTTDYNEQFF

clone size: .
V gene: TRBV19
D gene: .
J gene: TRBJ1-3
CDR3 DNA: TGTGCCAGTAGTACGGACAGATTCTCTGGAAACACCATATATTTT
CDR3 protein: CASSTDRFSGNTIYF

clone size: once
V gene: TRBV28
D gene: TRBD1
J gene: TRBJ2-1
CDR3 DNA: TGTGCCAGCAGTGCCCCGGGACAGGCTTACAATGAGCAGTTCTTC
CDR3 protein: CASSAPGQAYNEQFF

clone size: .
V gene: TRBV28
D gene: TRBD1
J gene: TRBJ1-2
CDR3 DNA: TGTGCCAGCAGTTTGGTATCGACAGGGGTCGGCTACACCTTC
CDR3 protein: CASSLVSTGVGYTF

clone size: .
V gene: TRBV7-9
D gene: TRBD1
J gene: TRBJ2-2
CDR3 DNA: TGTGCCAGCGCCCCAACCAGCGACAGGGCGAACACCGGGGAGCTGTTTTTT
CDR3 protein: CASAPTSDRANTGELFF

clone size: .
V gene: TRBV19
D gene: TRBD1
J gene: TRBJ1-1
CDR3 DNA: TGTGCCAGTAGTATCCGGACAGGGCACACTGAAGCTTTCTTT
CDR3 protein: CASSIRTGHTEAFF

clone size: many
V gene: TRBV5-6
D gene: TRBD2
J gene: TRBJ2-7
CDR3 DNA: TGTGCCAGCAGCTTGTGGGCTAGCGGGAGATCCTACGAGCAGTACTTC
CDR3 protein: CASSLWASGRSYEQYF

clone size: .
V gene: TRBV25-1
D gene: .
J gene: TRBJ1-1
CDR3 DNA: TGTGCCAGCAGTAGGGCGGGGGGGACTGAAGCTTTCTTT
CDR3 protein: CASSRAGGTEAFF

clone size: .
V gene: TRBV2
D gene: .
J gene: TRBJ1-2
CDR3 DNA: TGTGCCAGCAGTGAAGGGACCTATGGCTACACCTTC
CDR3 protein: CASSEGTYGYTF

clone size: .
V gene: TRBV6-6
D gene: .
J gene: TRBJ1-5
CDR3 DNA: TGTGCCAGCGTATACGTTGGTGACGGCAATCAGCCCCAGCATTTT
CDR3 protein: CASVYVGDGNQPQHF

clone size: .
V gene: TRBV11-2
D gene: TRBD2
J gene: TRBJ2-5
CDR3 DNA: TGTGCCAGCAGCGAAACTAGCGGGAGGGGGGAGACCCAGTACTTC
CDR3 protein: CASSETSGRGETQYF

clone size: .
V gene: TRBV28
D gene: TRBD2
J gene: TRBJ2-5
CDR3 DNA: TGTGCCAGCAGTTTACGGTTTCGGGGGGGTACCCAGTACTTC
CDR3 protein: CASSLRFRGGTQYF

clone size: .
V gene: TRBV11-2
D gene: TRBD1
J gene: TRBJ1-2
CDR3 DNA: TGTGCCAGCAGCAGAGGGGACAGGACCTTCGCTGGCTACACCTTC
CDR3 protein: CASSRGDRTFAGYTF

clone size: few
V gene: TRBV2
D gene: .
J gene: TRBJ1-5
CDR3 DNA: TGTGCCAGCAGAACAGTTACGGGCAATCAGCCCCAGCATTTT
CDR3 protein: CASRTVTGNQPQHF

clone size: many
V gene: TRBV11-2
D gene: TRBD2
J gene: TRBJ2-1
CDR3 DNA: TGTGCCAGCAGCTCCCGGACTAGCGGGAGGGCGGTAGGTGAGCAGTTCTTC
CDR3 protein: CASSSRTSGRAVGEQFF

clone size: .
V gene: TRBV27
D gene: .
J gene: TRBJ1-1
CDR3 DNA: TGTGCCAGCAGTTGGAAGGGGAACACTGAAGCTTTCTTT
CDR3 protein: CASSWKGNTEAFF

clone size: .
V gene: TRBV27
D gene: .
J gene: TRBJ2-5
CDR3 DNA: TGTGCCAGCAGGTGGAGTAACCAAGAGACCCAGTACTTC
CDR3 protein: CASRWSNQETQYF

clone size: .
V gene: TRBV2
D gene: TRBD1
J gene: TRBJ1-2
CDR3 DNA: TGTGCCAGCAGCCACAGGGGTGACTATGGCTACACCTTC
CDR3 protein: CASSHRGDYGYTF

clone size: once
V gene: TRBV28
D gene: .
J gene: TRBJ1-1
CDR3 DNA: TGTGCCAGCAGGATGACAATGGGGAACACTGAAGCTTTCTTT
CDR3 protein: CASRMTMGNTEAFF

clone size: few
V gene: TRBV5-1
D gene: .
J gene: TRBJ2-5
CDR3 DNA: TGCGCCAGCAGCCCGACGACGATCCAAGAGACCCAGTACTTC
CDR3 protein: CASSPTTIQETQYF

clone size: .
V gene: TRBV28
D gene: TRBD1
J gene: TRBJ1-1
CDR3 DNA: TGTGCCAGCATTCCCCCAGTAGGGACAGGGGACACTGAAGCTTTCTTT
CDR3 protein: CASIPPVGTGDTEAFF

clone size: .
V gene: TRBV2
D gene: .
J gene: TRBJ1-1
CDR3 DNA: TGTGCCAGCAACAGGGATTCGGCTGAAGCTTTCTTT
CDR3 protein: CASNRDSAEAFF